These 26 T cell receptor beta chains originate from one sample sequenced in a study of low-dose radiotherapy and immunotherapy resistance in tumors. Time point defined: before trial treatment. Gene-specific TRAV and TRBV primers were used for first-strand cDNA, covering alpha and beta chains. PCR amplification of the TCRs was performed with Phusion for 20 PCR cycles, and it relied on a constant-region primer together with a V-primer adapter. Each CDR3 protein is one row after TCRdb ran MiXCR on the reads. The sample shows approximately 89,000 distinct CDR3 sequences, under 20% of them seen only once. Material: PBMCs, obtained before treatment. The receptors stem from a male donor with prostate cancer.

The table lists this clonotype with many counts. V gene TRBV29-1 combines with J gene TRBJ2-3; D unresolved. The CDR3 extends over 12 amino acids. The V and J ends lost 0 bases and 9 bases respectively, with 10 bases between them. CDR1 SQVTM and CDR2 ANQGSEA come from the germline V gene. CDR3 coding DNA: TGCAGCGTTGAAGAGGGTCAAAGAACGCAGTATTTT. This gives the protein CSVEEGQRTQYF.

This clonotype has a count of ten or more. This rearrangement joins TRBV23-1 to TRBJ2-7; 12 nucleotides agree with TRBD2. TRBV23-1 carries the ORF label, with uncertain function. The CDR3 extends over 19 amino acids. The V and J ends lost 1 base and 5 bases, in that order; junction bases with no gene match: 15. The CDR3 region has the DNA TGCGCCAGCAGTCAATTAATTTCTAGCGGGAGGGCCGAGGGCGACGAGCAGTACTTC. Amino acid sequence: CASSQLISSGRAEGDEQYF.

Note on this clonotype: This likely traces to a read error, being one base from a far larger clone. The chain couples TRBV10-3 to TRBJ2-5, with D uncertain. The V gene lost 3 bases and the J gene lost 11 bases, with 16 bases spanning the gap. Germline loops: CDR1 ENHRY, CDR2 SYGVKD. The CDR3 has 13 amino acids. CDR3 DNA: TGTGCCATCAGTGACGGATCCTACAATGAGCAGTACTTC. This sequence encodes CAISDGSYNEQYF.

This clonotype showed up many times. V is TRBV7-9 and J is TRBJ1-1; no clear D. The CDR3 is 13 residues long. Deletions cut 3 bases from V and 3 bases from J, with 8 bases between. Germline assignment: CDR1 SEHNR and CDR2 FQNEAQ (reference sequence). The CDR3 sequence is CASSFSGDTEAFF. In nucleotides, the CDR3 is TGTGCCAGCAGCTTTTCCGGGGACACTGAAGCTTTCTTT.

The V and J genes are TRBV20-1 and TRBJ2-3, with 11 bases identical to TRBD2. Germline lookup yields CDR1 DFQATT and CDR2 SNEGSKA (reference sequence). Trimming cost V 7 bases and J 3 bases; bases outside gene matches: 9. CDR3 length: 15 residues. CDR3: CSVHRLAGSTDTQYF. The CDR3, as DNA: TGCAGTGTCCACAGACTAGCGGGGTCGACAGATACGCAGTATTTT.

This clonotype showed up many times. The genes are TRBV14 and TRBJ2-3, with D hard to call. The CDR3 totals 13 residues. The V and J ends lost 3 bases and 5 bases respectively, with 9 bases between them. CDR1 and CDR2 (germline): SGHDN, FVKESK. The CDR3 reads CASSQVGVDTQYF. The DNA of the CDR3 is TGTGCCAGCAGCCAGGTTGGGGTAGATACGCAGTATTTT.

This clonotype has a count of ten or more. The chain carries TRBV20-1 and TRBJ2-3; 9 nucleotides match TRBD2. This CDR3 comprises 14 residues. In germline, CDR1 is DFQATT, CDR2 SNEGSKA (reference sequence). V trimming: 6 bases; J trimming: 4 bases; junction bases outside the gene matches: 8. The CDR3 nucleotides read TGCAGTGCCCACCGCGGGGGGGGGGCAGATACGCAGTATTTT. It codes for CSAHRGGGADTQYF.

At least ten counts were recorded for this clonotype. The CDR3 nucleotides are TGTGCCAGCAGCTTATATGGAAACACCATATATTTT. It translates to CASSLYGNTIYF. The chain uses TRBV7-6 and TRBJ1-3; D is uncertain. The germline gives CDR1 SGHVS, CDR2 FNYEAQ. This CDR3 spans 12 amino acids. Trimming stripped 2 bases from V and 3 bases from J, with 2 bases between. Complete variable domain (other parts from reference TRBV7-6 and TRBJ1-3): GAGVSQSPRYKVTKRGQDVALRCDPISGHVSLYWYRQALGQGPEFLTYFNYEAQQDKSGLPNDRFSAERPEGSISTLTIQRTEQRDSAMYRCASSLYGNTIYFGEGSWLTVV.

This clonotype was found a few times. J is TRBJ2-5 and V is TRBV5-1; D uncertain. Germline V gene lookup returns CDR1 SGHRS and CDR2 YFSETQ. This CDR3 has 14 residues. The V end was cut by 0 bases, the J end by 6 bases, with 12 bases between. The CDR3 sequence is CASSLVLGKKTQYF. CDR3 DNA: TGCGCCAGCAGCTTGGTTCTGGGTAAAAAGACCCAGTACTTC.

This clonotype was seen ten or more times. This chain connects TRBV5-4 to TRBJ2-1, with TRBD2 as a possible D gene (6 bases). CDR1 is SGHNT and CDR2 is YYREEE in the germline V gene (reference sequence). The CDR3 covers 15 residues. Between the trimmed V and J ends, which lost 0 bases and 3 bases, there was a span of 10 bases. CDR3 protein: CASSLEVTSYNEQFF. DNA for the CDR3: TGTGCCAGCAGCTTGGAGGTGACTAGCTACAATGAGCAGTTCTTC.

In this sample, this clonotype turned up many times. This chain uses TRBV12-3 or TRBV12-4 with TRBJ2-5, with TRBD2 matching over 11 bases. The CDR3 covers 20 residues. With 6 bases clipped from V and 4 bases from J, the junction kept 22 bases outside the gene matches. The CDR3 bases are TGTGCCAGCAGCCGCCGAACCGGGACTAGCGGAGAGGGGTTTTCAGAGACCCAGTACTTC. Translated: CASSRRTGTSGEGFSETQYF.

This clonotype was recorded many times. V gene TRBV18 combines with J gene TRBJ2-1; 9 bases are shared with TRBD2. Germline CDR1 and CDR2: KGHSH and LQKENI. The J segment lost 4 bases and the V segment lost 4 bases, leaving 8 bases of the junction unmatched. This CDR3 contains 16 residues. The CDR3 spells CASSLAGDLRYNEQFF. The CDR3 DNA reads TGTGCCAGCTCACTAGCGGGGGATCTCAGGTACAATGAGCAGTTCTTC.

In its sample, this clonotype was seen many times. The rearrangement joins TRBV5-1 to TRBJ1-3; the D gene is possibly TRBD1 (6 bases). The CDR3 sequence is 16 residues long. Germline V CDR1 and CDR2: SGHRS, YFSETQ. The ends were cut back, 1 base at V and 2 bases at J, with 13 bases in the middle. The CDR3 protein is CASSLLPGQPGNTIYF. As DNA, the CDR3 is TGCGCCAGCAGCTTGCTTCCGGGACAACCTGGAAACACCATATATTTT.

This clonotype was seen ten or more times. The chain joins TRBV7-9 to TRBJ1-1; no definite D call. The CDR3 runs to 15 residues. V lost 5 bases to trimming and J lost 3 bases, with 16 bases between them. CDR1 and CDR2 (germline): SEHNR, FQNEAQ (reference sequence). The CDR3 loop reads CASSTSDWGDTEAFF. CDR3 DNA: TGTGCCAGCAGCACCTCGGACTGGGGTGACACTGAAGCTTTCTTT.

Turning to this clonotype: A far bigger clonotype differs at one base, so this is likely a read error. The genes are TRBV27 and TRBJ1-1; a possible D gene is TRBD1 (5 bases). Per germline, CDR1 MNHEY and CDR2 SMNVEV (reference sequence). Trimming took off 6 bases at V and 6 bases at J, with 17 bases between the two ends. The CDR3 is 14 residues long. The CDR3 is CASSLEGLGPEAFF. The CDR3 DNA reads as TGTGCCAGCAGCTTGGAGGGGCTGGGCCCTGAAGCTTTCTTT.

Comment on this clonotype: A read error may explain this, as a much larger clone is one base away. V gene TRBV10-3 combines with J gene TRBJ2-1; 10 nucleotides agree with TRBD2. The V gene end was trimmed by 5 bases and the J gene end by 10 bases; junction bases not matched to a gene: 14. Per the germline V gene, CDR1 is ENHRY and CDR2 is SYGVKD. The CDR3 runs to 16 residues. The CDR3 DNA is TGTGCCATCAGTAAGGGTAGCGGGGGGACATACTACGAGCAGTTCTTC. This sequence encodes CAISKGSGGTYYEQFF.

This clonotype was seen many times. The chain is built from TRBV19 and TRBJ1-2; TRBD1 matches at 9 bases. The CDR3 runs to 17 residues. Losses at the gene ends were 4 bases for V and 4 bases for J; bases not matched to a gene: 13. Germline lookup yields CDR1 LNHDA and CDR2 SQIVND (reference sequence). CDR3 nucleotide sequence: TGTGCCAGTAGTAAACCCGGGACAGGGATAACCATCTATGGCTACACCTTC. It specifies CASSKPGTGITIYGYTF.

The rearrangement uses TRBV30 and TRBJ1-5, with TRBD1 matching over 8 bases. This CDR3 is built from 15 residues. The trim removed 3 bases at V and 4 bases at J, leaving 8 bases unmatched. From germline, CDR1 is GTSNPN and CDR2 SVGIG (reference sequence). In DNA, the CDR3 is TGTGCCTGGAGCCGTTCCGGGACAGGTAATCAGCCCCAGCATTTT. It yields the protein CAWSRSGTGNQPQHF. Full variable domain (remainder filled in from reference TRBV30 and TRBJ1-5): SQTIHQWPATLVQPVGSPLSLECTVEGTSNPNLYWYRQAAGRGLQLLFYSVGIGQISSEVPQNLSASRPQDRQFILSSKKLLLSDSGFYLCAWSRSGTGNQPQHFGDGTRLSIL.

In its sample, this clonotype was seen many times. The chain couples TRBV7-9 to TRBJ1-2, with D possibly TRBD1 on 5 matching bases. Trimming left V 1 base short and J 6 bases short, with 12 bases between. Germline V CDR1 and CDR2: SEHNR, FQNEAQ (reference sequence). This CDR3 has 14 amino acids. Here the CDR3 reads CASSLEGRADGYTF. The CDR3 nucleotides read TGTGCCAGCAGCTTAGAGGGCAGGGCGGATGGCTACACCTTC.

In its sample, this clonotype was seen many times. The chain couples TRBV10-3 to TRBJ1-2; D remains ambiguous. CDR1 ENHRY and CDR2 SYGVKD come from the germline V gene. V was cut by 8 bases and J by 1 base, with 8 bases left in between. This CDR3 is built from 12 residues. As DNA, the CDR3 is TGTGCCATCGGTACCGGTAACTATGGCTACACCTTC. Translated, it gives CAIGTGNYGYTF.

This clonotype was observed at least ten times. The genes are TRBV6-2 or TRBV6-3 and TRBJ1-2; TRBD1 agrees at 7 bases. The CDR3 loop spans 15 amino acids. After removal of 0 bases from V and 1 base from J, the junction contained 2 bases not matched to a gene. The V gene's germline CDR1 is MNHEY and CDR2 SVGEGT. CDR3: CASSYSGGNNYGYTF. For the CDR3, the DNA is TGTGCCAGCAGTTACTCAGGGGGCAATAACTATGGCTACACCTTC.

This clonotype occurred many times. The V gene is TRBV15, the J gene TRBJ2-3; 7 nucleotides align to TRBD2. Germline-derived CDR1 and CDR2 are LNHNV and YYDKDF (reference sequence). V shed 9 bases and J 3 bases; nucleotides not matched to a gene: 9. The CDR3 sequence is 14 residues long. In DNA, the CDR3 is TGTGCCACTCGCCCCGCGGGGGAAACAGATACGCAGTATTTT. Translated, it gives CATRPAGETDTQYF.

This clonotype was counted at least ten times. CDR3: CASSLGGSNTGELFF. The DNA of the CDR3 is TGTGCCAGCAGCTTAGGGGGCTCGAACACCGGGGAGCTGTTTTTT. This rearrangement joins TRBV7-8 to TRBJ2-2; D is possibly TRBD1 (5 bases). The ends were cut back, 1 base at V and 0 bases at J, with 6 bases in the middle. In germline, CDR1 is SGHVS, CDR2 FQNEAQ. The CDR3 has 15 amino acids.

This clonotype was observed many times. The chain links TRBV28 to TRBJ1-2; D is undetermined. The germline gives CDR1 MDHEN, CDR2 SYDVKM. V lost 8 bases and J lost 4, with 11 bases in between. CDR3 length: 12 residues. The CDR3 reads CASVGRLYGYTF. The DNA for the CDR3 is TGTGCCAGCGTTGGCCGACTCTATGGCTACACCTTC.

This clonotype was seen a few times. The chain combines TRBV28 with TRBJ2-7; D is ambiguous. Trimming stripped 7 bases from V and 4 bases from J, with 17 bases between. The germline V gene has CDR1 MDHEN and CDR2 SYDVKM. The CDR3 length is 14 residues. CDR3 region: CASNTAAGSYEQYF. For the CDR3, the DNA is TGTGCCAGCAATACCGCCGCCGGGTCTTACGAGCAGTACTTC.

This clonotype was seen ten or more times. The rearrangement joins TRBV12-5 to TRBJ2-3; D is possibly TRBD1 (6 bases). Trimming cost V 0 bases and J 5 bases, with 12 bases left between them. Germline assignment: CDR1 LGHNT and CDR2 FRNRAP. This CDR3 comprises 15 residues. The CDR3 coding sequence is TGTGCTAGTGGTTTGGTATTGGGGGCTGGAGATACGCAGTATTTT. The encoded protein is CASGLVLGAGDTQYF.